The clone carrying this TCR beta chain was counted a single time. This CDR3 is built from 18 residues. V lost 5 bases and J lost 0, with 20 bases in between. Germline lookup yields CDR1 MDHEN and CDR2 SYDVKM. Here immunoSEQ multiplex PCR was the method, and the copy in TCRdb shows in-frame clones only, minus some. The sample lists about 69,000 clones; approximately 80% were seen once. These data come from a study of OX40 agonist ivuxolimab in advanced cancers. Study as a whole: Six ivuxolimab dose levels, 0.01 to 10 mg/kg, were given intravenously every 2 weeks.

The rearrangement uses TRBV28 and TRBJ2-1; D possibly matches TRBD1 or TRBD2 (5 bases each). The clonotype comes from an adult with an advanced solid tumor such as melanoma, head and neck, liver or kidney cancer. This sample comprised CD4+ or CD8+ T cells sorted from blood, obtained in a trial of the OX40 agonist ivuxolimab. The CDR3 reads CASSTISGPPSSYNEQFF. The CDR3 DNA reads as TGTGCCAGCAGTACCATCTCGGGACCGCCGAGCTCCTACAATGAGCAGTTCTTC. The whole variable domain, remainder taken from reference TRBV28 and TRBJ2-1, is DVKVTQSSRYLVKRTGEKVFLECVQDMDHENMFWYRQDPGLGLRLIYFSYDVKMKEKGDIPEGYSVSREKKERFSLILESASTNQTSMYLCASSTISGPPSSYNEQFFGPGTRLTVL.